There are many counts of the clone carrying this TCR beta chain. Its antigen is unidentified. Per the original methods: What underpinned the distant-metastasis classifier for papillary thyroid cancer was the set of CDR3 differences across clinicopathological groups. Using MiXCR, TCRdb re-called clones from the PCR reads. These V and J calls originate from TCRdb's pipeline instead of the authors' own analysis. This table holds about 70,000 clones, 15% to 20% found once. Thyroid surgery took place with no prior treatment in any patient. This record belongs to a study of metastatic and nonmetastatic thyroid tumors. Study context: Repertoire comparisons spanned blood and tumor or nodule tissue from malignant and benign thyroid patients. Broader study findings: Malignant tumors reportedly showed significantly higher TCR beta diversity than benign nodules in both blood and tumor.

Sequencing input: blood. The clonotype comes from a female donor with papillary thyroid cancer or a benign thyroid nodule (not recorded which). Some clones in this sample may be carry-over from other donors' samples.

The CDR3: CASSQDTGLGYGYTF. DNA of the CDR3: TGCGCCAGCAGCCAAGATACGGGGTTAGGGTATGGCTACACCTTC. The chain combines TRBV4-1 with TRBJ1-2; D is unresolved. V was shortened by 0 bases and J by 5 bases, with 13 bases between the two germline ends. The CDR3 is 15 residues long. Germline V gene lookup returns CDR1 MGHRA and CDR2 YSYEKL.